This entry lists 8 T cell receptor beta chains sequenced from one sample in a study of blood T cell repertoires in COVID-19. Produced via immunoSEQ multiplex PCR; TCRdb's table is partial and in-frame only. The table lists approximately 190,000 clones, around nine tenths of them singletons. The sequenced sample consisted of peripheral blood. The receptors originated from a woman aged 40 to 55 who had recovered from COVID-19.

This clone has a handful of counts. This sequence joins TRBV10-1 and TRBJ2-7, with 7 bases lining up with TRBD2. The germline V gene encodes CDR1 WNHNN and CDR2 SYGVQD (reference sequence). Losses at the gene ends were 6 bases for V and 2 bases for J; bases not matched to a gene: 10. The CDR3 totals 15 residues. The CDR3: CASSQGRGEPYEQYF. For the CDR3, the DNA is TGCGCCAGCAGCCAGGGTCGGGGGGAGCCCTACGAGCAGTACTTC.

The chain recombines TRBV4-2 with TRBJ2-1; 8 bases line up with TRBD2. The junction had 4 bases not matched to a gene; V was cut back by 0 bases and J by 3 bases. The CDR3 runs to 16 residues. Germline values: CDR1 LGHNA, CDR2 YNFKEQ. CDR3 coding DNA: TGTGCCAGCAGCCAAGAGGGACTAGAAAACTACAATGAGCAGTTCTTC. Encoded protein: CASSQEGLENYNEQFF.

This clone showed up just a few times. V usage is TRBV6-6 and J usage is TRBJ1-1; TRBD1 aligns across 7 bases. The CDR3 loop spans 14 amino acids. Germline values: CDR1 MNHNY, CDR2 SVGAGI (reference sequence). V shed 5 bases and J 5 bases; nucleotides not matched to a gene: 8. DNA for the CDR3: TGTGCCAGCAGTCCAGGGGGTTCGGGGACTGAAGCTTTCTTT. Its translation: CASSPGGSGTEAFF.

The chain combines TRBV28 with TRBJ1-6, with 7 bases that match TRBD1. V was clipped by 7 bases and J by 13 bases; unmatched bases: 7. CDR1 MDHEN and CDR2 SYDVKM come from the germline V gene. This CDR3 is built from 12 residues. The CDR3 nucleotides are TGTGCCAGCACTCCACCCAGGGGGCCCCTCCACTTT. Translated: CASTPPRGPLHF.

This chain connects TRBV14 to TRBJ1-1; D ambiguous. CDR1 and CDR2 from the germline V gene are SGHDN and FVKESK. The CDR3 extends over 13 amino acids. V was pared by 4 bases and J by 0 bases, with 6 bases between. The CDR3 loop is CASSRDMNTEAFF. In nucleotides, the CDR3 is TGTGCCAGCAGCCGAGACATGAACACTGAAGCTTTCTTT.

This chain uses TRBV24-1 with TRBJ2-1, with a weak D call TRBD2 (6 bases). The CDR3 loop spans 16 amino acids. The V gene's germline CDR1 is KGHDR and CDR2 SFDVKD. With 3 bases removed from V and 3 bases from J, the gap between germline ends came to 14 bases. The CDR3 bases are TGTGCCACCAGTGATAATAGCGGAATGAACTACAATGAGCAGTTCTTC. As protein: CATSDNSGMNYNEQFF.

The V gene is TRBV7-9, the J gene TRBJ2-1, with D possibly matching TRBD2 (6 bases). This CDR3 region has 16 residues. Germline CDR1 and CDR2: SEHNR and FQNEAQ (reference sequence). The ends were cut back, 1 base at V and 0 bases at J, with 10 bases in the middle. The CDR3 reads CASSLGAGRSYNEQFF. DNA for the CDR3: TGTGCCAGCAGCTTAGGGGCGGGACGCTCCTACAATGAGCAGTTCTTC.

V usage is TRBV11-1 and J usage is TRBJ1-1; TRBD1 is a possible D gene (6 bases). V was trimmed by 8 bases and J by 3 bases, leaving 16 bases between them. The CDR3 sequence is 14 residues long. CDR1 is SGHAT and CDR2 is FQDESV in the germline V gene (reference sequence). The CDR3 loop reads CASERTELDTEAFF. In DNA form, the CDR3 reads TGTGCCAGCGAACGGACAGAGTTGGACACTGAAGCTTTCTTT.